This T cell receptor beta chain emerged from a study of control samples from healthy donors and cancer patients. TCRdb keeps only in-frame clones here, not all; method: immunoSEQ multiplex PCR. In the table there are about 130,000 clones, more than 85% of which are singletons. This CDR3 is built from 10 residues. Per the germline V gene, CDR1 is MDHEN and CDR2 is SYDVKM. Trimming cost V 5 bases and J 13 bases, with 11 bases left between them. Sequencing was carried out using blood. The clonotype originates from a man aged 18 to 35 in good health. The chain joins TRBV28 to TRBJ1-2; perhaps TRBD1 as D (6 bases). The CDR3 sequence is CASSLGGSTF. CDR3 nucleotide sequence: TGTGCCAGCAGTCTAGGGGGATCCACCTTC.